A selection of T cell receptor beta chains follows, all from one sample in a study of cytomegalovirus exposure and HLA in healthy donors. The protocol was immunoSEQ multiplex PCR, while the TCRdb copy is restricted to in-frame clones and leaves out a portion. The sample has over 50,000 clones; roughly 80% are singletons. Sample: PBMCs. The receptors were gathered from a man aged 40-49 years in good health and CMV-seronegative. Each CDR3 is given with its conserved first and last residue. Fields, in order: CDR3 DNA, CDR3 protein, D gene, V gene, clone size, J gene. The D gene is left open where the match is weak. Clone sizes are given selectively: once, few, many, or a class where the clone is expanded.

DNA: TGTGCCAGCAGCTTAGCGAACACAGGCACAGATACGCAGTATTTT
CDR3: CASSLANTGTDTQYF
D: -
V: TRBV7-2
size: -
J: TRBJ2-3

DNA: TGTGCCAGCAAAACAGGGGTGAGCAATCAGCCCCAGCATTTT
CDR3: CASKTGVSNQPQHF
D: TRBD1
V: TRBV2
size: -
J: TRBJ1-5

DNA: TGTGCCAGCAGTCTCAACAGGGCGACTGAAGATTTCTTT
CDR3: CASSLNRATEDFF
D: -
V: TRBV2
size: once
J: TRBJ1-1

DNA: TGTGCCAGCAGCGAGAGCTCCTACGAGCAGTACTTC
CDR3: CASSESSYEQYF
D: -
V: TRBV7-2
size: -
J: TRBJ2-7

DNA: TGTGCCAGCAGCCTCCGACAGGGGAGTACTGAAAAACTGTTTTTT
CDR3: CASSLRQGSTEKLFF
D: TRBD1
V: TRBV28
size: -
J: TRBJ1-4

DNA: TGTGCCAGTAGCGCGACCCAGACCTATGGCTACACCTTC
CDR3: CASSATQTYGYTF
D: -
V: TRBV27
size: -
J: TRBJ1-2

DNA: TGTGCCAGCAGCTTAAATGCTCTTAGCTCCTACAATGAGCAGTTCTTC
CDR3: CASSLNALSSYNEQFF
D: -
V: TRBV7-3
size: -
J: TRBJ2-1

DNA: TGTGCCAGCAAGACCAGGGGCGGCCCGGACAATCAGCCCCAGCATTTT
CDR3: CASKTRGGPDNQPQHF
D: -
V: TRBV2
size: -
J: TRBJ1-5

DNA: TGTGCCAGCAGCTCCCTAGGGACAAATACCGGGGAGCTGTTTTTT
CDR3: CASSSLGTNTGELFF
D: -
V: TRBV7-9
size: -
J: TRBJ2-2

DNA: TGTGCCAGCAGCTTCCCCCTATCGGAGGGGGAGACCCAGTACTTC
CDR3: CASSFPLSEGETQYF
D: -
V: TRBV13
size: -
J: TRBJ2-5

DNA: TGCGCCAGCAGCTTGGCCGTGTTCACCGGGGAGCTGTTTTTT
CDR3: CASSLAVFTGELFF
D: -
V: TRBV5-1
size: -
J: TRBJ2-2

DNA: TGTGCCAGCAGCGAACAGCGGGGTTTAGAGACCCAGTACTTC
CDR3: CASSEQRGLETQYF
D: TRBD2
V: TRBV7-9
size: -
J: TRBJ2-5

DNA: TGTGCCAGCAGTGAAGATCTGGGGGCCAGGGGCTACACCTTC
CDR3: CASSEDLGARGYTF
D: -
V: TRBV2
size: -
J: TRBJ1-2

DNA: TGTGCCAGCAGTTCCGGGACAGGGAATCAGCCCCAGCATTTT
CDR3: CASSSGTGNQPQHF
D: TRBD1
V: TRBV6-6
size: -
J: TRBJ1-5

DNA: TGTGCCAGCAGTTTAAGGCGAGGGGGTTGGGGAAACACCATATATTTT
CDR3: CASSLRRGGWGNTIYF
D: -
V: TRBV28
size: -
J: TRBJ1-3

DNA: TGTGCCAGCAGCCAGGGGTCAGGACAAGAGACCCAGTACTTC
CDR3: CASSQGSGQETQYF
D: -
V: TRBV7-9
size: -
J: TRBJ2-5

DNA: TGTGCCATCAGTGAGGCAGGGGTAACTAACTATGGCTACACCTTC
CDR3: CAISEAGVTNYGYTF
D: -
V: TRBV10-3
size: once
J: TRBJ1-2

DNA: TGTGCCAGCAGTCCAAGGACATTAGGGGGATATCAGCCCCAGCATTTT
CDR3: CASSPRTLGGYQPQHF
D: -
V: TRBV6-6
size: -
J: TRBJ1-5

DNA: TGTGCCAGCAGCGTAATAAGTAGCGGCACAGATACGCAGTATTTT
CDR3: CASSVISSGTDTQYF
D: -
V: TRBV9
size: -
J: TRBJ2-3

DNA: TGTGCCAGCAGCTATAACAGGGGCGCGGGTAACACCATATATTTT
CDR3: CASSYNRGAGNTIYF
D: TRBD1
V: TRBV11-2
size: few
J: TRBJ1-3

DNA: TGTGCCACCAGCAGAGACCGGGACAGTGGGGGGACAGATACGCAGTATTTT
CDR3: CATSRDRDSGGTDTQYF
D: -
V: TRBV15
size: -
J: TRBJ2-3

DNA: TGTGCCAGCAGCTTGAACTTCCAGGGGCCCCCGCTGAATGGCTACACCTTC
CDR3: CASSLNFQGPPLNGYTF
D: -
V: TRBV5-8
size: -
J: TRBJ1-2

DNA: TGTGCTAGTGGTTTGGCGACAGGGCCTGGGGGTCAGCCCCAGCATTTT
CDR3: CASGLATGPGGQPQHF
D: TRBD1
V: TRBV12-5
size: -
J: TRBJ1-5

DNA: TGTGCCAGCAGCTTAGACGGGAGCTCCTACGAGCAGTACTTC
CDR3: CASSLDGSSYEQYF
D: -
V: TRBV11-2
size: -
J: TRBJ2-7

DNA: TGCGCCAGCAGCCCAGGACTAGCGGGGGGGCTCTCAAATGAGCAGTTCTTC
CDR3: CASSPGLAGGLSNEQFF
D: TRBD2
V: TRBV5-1
size: -
J: TRBJ2-1

DNA: TGTGCCAGCAGTGCCAGACAGGGGGCTATTGAGCAGTTCTTC
CDR3: CASSARQGAIEQFF
D: TRBD1
V: TRBV28
size: -
J: TRBJ2-1

DNA: TGTGCCAGCAGCGATCCGAGGCTATCCTACGAGCAGTACTTC
CDR3: CASSDPRLSYEQYF
D: -
V: TRBV2
size: -
J: TRBJ2-7

DNA: TGTGCCAGCATGCCTAATTGGGCTAGCGGGGTTTACGAGCAGTACTTC
CDR3: CASMPNWASGVYEQYF
D: TRBD2
V: TRBV7-2
size: -
J: TRBJ2-7

DNA: TGTGCCAGCAGTGCGACAGGGGTTGGCAATTCACCCCTCCACTTT
CDR3: CASSATGVGNSPLHF
D: TRBD1
V: TRBV27
size: -
J: TRBJ1-6

DNA: TGTGCCAGCAGTTTTCTACAGGGGGCCGTGAACTATGGCTACACCTTC
CDR3: CASSFLQGAVNYGYTF
D: TRBD1
V: TRBV6-5
size: -
J: TRBJ1-2

DNA: TGTGCCAGCAGTTGGTTAGGGACAGGGGGCGGAGGGCAGTTCTTC
CDR3: CASSWLGTGGGGQFF
D: TRBD1
V: TRBV28
size: -
J: TRBJ2-1

DNA: TGTGCTAGTGGTACCGGGGAGGGGTGGTCCTACGAGCAGTACTTC
CDR3: CASGTGEGWSYEQYF
D: TRBD2
V: TRBV12-5
size: -
J: TRBJ2-7

DNA: TGTGCCAGCAGCCCTCGGGGGGGGAGAGGCGACGAGCAGTACTTC
CDR3: CASSPRGGRGDEQYF
D: TRBD2
V: TRBV9
size: -
J: TRBJ2-7

DNA: TGTGCCAGCAGCTTGTGGGGCTCTGGTGAGAAACTGTTTTTT
CDR3: CASSLWGSGEKLFF
D: -
V: TRBV5-4
size: -
J: TRBJ1-4

DNA: TGTGCCAGCAGCGTAGTAGGGGCGTTCGGGCATGGCTACACCTTC
CDR3: CASSVVGAFGHGYTF
D: -
V: TRBV7-8
size: -
J: TRBJ1-2

DNA: TGTGCCACCAGCAGAGATCTAGCGGAGACCCAGTACTTC
CDR3: CATSRDLAETQYF
D: -
V: TRBV15
size: -
J: TRBJ2-5

DNA: TGCGCCAGCAGCTTGGTGGGGGGGCCGAACACCGGGGAGCTGTTTTTT
CDR3: CASSLVGGPNTGELFF
D: -
V: TRBV5-1
size: -
J: TRBJ2-2

DNA: TGTGCCAGCAATAGGGGGCAAGGCGGGGAGCTGTTTTTT
CDR3: CASNRGQGGELFF
D: TRBD1
V: TRBV6-5
size: -
J: TRBJ2-2

DNA: TGTGCCAGCAGTTTCTCCAGGAATAACTATGGCTACACCTTC
CDR3: CASSFSRNNYGYTF
D: -
V: TRBV28
size: -
J: TRBJ1-2

DNA: TGTGCCAGCATCGAACCAGGGGGCGCTGGCTACACCTTC
CDR3: CASIEPGGAGYTF
D: TRBD1
V: TRBV7-9
size: -
J: TRBJ1-2

DNA: TGCGCCAGCAGCAAACGGACAGGGGAGGGTACTGAAGCTTTCTTT
CDR3: CASSKRTGEGTEAFF
D: TRBD1
V: TRBV5-1
size: -
J: TRBJ1-1

DNA: TGTGCCAGCAGCCAAGATCGGCAGGGATTTTCACCCCTCCACTTT
CDR3: CASSQDRQGFSPLHF
D: -
V: TRBV4-2
size: once
J: TRBJ1-6

DNA: TGTGCCAGCAGCTTATATCGAGGAAGCGGTTCGAACACTGAAGCTTTCTTT
CDR3: CASSLYRGSGSNTEAFF
D: -
V: TRBV5-4
size: few
J: TRBJ1-1

DNA: TGCGCCAGCAGCCAAGATTGGGGGGGGCCCGCAGATACGCAGTATTTT
CDR3: CASSQDWGGPADTQYF
D: -
V: TRBV4-3
size: -
J: TRBJ2-3

DNA: TGTGCCAGCAGTGCGACTAGCGGGGACACAGATACGCAGTATTTT
CDR3: CASSATSGDTDTQYF
D: TRBD2
V: TRBV2
size: few
J: TRBJ2-3

DNA: TGTGCCAGCAGCGTGGGACAGTTCTATGGCTACACCTTC
CDR3: CASSVGQFYGYTF
D: TRBD1
V: TRBV6-5
size: few
J: TRBJ1-2

DNA: TGTGCCAGCAATGCCGGGACTAGAACGGATGAGCAGTTCTTC
CDR3: CASNAGTRTDEQFF
D: TRBD2
V: TRBV7-9
size: -
J: TRBJ2-1

DNA: TGTGCCAGCAAGCGACAGTCCTCCAGCTATGGCTACACCTTC
CDR3: CASKRQSSSYGYTF
D: -
V: TRBV2
size: -
J: TRBJ1-2

DNA: TGTGCCAGCGGGAGTAGCGGGGGCCTCCAAGAGACCCAGTACTTC
CDR3: CASGSSGGLQETQYF
D: TRBD2
V: TRBV6-5
size: -
J: TRBJ2-5

DNA: TGTGCCGTAGGCGGGGGGGCCGGAGATACGCAGTATTTT
CDR3: CAVGGGAGDTQYF
D: TRBD2
V: TRBV10-3
size: -
J: TRBJ2-3

DNA: TGCAGCGTCCTTACAGGGACGAGCGAGCAGTACTTC
CDR3: CSVLTGTSEQYF
D: -
V: TRBV29-1
size: -
J: TRBJ2-7

DNA: TGCGCCAGCAGCTTGGGACTCGACAGGGTTGAGCAGTTCTTC
CDR3: CASSLGLDRVEQFF
D: TRBD1
V: TRBV5-1
size: -
J: TRBJ2-1